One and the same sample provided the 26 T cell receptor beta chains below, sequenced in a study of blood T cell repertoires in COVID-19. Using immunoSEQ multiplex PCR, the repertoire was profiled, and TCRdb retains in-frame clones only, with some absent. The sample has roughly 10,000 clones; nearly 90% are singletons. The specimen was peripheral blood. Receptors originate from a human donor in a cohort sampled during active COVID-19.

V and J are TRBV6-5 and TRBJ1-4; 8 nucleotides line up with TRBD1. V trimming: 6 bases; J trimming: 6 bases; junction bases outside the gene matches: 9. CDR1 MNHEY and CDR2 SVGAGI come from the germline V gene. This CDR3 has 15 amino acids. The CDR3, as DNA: TGTGCCAGCAGGATAGGACAGGGTTGGGATGAAAAACTGTTTTTT. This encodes CASRIGQGWDEKLFF.

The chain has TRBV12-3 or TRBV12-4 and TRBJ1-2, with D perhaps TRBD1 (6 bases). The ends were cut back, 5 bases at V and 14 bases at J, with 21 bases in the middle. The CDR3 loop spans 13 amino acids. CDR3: CASSLFGGAAPTF. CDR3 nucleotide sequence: TGTGCCAGCAGTCTCTTCGGGGGGGCAGCTCCAACCTTC.

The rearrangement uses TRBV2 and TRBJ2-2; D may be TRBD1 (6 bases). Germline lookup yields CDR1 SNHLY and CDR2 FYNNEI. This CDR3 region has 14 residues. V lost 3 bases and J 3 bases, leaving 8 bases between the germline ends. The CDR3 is CASSENRDTGELFF. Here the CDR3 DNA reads TGTGCCAGCAGTGAGAACAGGGACACCGGGGAGCTGTTTTTT.

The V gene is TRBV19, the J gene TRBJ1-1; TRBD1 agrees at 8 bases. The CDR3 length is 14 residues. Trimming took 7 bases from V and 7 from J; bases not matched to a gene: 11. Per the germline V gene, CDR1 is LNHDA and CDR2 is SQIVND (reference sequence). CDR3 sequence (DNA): TGTGCCAGTACCCCGGACAGGGTAAGAAGTGAAGCTTTCTTT. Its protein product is CASTPDRVRSEAFF.

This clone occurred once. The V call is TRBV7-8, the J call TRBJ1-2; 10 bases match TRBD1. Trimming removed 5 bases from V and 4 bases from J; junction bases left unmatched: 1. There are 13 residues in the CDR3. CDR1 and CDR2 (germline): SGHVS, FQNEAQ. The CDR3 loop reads CASSRQGAYGYTF. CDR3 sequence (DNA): TGTGCCAGCAGCCGACAGGGGGCCTATGGCTACACCTTC.

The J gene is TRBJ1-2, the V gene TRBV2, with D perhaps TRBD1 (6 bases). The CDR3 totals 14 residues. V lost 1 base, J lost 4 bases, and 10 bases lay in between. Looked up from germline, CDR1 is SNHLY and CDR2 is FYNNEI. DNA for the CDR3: TGTGCCAGCAGTGAAGAGCAGGGGCCCTATGGCTACACCTTC. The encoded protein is CASSEEQGPYGYTF.

CDR3 DNA: TGTGCCAGCAGGGGGGGATTATGGACCGGGGAGCTGTTTTTT. Translating it yields CASRGGLWTGELFF. The chain is built from TRBV28 and TRBJ2-2; tentatively, D is TRBD2 (6 bases). Deletions cut 6 bases from V and 5 bases from J, with 13 bases between. Germline V CDR1 and CDR2: MDHEN, SYDVKM. This CDR3 is built from 14 residues.

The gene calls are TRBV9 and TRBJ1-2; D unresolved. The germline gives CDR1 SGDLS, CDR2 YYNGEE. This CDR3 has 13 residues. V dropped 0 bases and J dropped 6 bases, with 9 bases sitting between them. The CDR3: CASSVGMRDGYTF. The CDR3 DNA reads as TGTGCCAGCAGCGTAGGGATGAGGGATGGCTACACCTTC.

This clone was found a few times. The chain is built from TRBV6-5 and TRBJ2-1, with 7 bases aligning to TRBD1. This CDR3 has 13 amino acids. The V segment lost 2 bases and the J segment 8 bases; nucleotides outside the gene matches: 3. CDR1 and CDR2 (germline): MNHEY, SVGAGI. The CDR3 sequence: CASSYPGGDEQFF. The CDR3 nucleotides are TGTGCCAGCAGTTACCCAGGGGGAGATGAGCAGTTCTTC.

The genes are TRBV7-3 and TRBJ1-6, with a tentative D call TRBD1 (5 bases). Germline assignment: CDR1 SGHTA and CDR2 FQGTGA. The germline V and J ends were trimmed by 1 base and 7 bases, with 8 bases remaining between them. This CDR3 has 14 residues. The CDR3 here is CASSLSGGNSPLHF. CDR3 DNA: TGTGCCAGCAGCTTAAGCGGGGGGAATTCACCCCTCCACTTT.

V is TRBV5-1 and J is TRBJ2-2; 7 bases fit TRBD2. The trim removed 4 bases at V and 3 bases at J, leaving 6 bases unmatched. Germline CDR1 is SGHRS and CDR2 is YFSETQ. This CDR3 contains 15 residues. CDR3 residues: CASSPKRGDTGELFF. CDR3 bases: TGCGCCAGCAGCCCAAAGCGGGGAGACACCGGGGAGCTGTTTTTT.

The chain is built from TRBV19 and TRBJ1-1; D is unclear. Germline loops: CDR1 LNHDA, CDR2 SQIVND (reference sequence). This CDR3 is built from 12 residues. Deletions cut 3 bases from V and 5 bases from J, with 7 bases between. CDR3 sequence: CASSIGRTEAFF. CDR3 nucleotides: TGTGCCAGTAGTATTGGGAGGACTGAAGCTTTCTTT.

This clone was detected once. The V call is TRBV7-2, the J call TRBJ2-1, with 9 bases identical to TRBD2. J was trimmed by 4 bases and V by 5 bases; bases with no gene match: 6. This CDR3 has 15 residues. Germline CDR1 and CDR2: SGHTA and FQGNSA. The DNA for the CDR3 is TGTGCCAGCAGCCCCGGGACTAGCCGGTACAATGAGCAGTTCTTC. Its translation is CASSPGTSRYNEQFF.

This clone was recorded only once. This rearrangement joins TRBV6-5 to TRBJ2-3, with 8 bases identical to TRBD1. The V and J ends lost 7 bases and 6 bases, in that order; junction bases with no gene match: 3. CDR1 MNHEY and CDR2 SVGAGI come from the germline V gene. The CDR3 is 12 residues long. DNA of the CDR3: TGTGCCAGCACTAGGACAGGGGATACGCAGTATTTT. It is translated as CASTRTGDTQYF.

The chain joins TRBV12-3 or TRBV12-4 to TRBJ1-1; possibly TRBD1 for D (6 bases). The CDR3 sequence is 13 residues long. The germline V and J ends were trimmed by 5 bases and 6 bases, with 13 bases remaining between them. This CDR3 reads CASSAQGLAEAFF. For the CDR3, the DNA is TGTGCCAGCAGTGCACAGGGTTTAGCTGAAGCTTTCTTT.

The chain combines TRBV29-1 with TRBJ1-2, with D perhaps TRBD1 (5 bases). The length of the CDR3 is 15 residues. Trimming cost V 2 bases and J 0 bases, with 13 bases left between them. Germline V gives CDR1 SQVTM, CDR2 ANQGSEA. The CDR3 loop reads CSVEYGHSTNYGYTF. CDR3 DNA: TGCAGCGTTGAATACGGACACTCTACTAACTATGGCTACACCTTC.

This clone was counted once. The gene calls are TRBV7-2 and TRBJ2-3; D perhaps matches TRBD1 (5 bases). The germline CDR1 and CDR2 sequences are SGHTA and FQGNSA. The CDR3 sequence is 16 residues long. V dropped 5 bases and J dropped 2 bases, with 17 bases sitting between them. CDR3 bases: TGTGCCAGCAGCCATCCCCCTGGGGCCCACACAGATACGCAGTATTTT. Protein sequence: CASSHPPGAHTDTQYF.

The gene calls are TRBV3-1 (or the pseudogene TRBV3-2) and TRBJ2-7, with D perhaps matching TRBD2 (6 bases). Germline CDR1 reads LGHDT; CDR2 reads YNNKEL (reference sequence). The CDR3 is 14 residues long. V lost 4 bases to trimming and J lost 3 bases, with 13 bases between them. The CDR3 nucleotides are TGTGCCAGCAGCCCGGGCGGGGCCTTCTACGAGCAGTACTTC. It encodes CASSPGGAFYEQYF.

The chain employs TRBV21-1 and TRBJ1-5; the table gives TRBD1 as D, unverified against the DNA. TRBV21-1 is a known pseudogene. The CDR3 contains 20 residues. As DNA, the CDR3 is TGTGCCAGCAGCAAAATGAAACAGGGGGGTCCCAGACCAAGAAATCAGCCCCAGCATTTT. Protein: CASSKMKQGGPRPRNQPQHF.

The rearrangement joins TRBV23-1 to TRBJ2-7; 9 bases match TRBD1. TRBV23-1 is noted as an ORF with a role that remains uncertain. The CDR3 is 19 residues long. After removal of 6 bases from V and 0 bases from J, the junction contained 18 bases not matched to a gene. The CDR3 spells CASSRRDRDTYHLSYEQYF. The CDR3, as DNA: TGCGCCAGCAGCCGCCGGGACAGGGACACTTACCACCTCTCCTACGAGCAGTACTTC.

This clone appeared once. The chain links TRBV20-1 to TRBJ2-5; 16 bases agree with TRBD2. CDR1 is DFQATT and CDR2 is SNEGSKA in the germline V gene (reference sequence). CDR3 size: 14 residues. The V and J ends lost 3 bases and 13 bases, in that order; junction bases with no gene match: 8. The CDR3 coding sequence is TGCAGTGCTAGTAAGGGACTAGCGGGGGGGCCGCCGTACTTC. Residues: CSASKGLAGGPPYF.

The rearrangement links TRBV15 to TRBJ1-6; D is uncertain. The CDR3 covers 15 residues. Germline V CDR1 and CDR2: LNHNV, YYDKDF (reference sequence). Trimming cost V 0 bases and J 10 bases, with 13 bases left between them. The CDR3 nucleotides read TGTGCCACCAGCAGAGACCGGGTCAAGAGCTCACCCCTCCACTTT. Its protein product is CATSRDRVKSSPLHF.

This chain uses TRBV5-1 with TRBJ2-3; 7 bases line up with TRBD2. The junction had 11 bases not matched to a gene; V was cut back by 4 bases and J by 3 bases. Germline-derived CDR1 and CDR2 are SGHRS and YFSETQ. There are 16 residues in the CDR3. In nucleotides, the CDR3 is TGCGCCAGCAGCCGGGGAGGGATAGTCTCAACAGATACGCAGTATTTT. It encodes CASSRGGIVSTDTQYF.

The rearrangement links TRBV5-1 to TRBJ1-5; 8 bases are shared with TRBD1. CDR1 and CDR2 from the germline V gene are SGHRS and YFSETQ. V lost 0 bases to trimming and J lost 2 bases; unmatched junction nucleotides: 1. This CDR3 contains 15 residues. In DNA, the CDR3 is TGCGCCAGCAGCTTGGCAGGGGGCGGCAATCAGCCCCAGCATTTT. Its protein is CASSLAGGGNQPQHF.

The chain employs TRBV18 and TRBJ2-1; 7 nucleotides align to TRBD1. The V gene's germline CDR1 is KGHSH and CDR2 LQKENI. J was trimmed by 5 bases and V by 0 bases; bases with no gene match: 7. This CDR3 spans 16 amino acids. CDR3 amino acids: CASSPPEQGIDNEQFF. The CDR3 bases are TGTGCCAGCTCACCACCGGAACAGGGGATCGACAATGAGCAGTTCTTC.

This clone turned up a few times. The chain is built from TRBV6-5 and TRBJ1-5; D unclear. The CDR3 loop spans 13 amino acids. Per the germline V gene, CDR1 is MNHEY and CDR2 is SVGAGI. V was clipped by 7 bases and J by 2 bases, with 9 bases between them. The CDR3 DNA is TGTGCCAGCATACGGGATGGCAATCAGCCCCAGCATTTT. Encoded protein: CASIRDGNQPQHF.